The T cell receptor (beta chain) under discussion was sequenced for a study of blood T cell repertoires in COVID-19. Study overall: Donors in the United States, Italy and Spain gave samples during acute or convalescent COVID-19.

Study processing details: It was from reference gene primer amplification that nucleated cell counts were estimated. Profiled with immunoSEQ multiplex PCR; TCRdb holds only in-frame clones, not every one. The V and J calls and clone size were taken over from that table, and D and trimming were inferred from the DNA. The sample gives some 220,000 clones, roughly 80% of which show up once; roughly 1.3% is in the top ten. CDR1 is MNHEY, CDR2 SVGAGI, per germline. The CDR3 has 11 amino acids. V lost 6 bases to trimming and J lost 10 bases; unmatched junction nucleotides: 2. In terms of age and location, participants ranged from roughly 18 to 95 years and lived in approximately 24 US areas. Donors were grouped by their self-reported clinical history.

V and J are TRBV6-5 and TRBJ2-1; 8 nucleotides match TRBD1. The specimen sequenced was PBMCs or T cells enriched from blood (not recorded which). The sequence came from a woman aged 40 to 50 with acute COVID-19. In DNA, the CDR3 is TGTGCCAGCAGGAGACAGGGGGAGCAGTTCTTC. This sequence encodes CASRRQGEQFF.